What follows is one TCR beta chain and its context. V lost 1 base, J lost 2 bases, and 4 bases stayed unmatched. The CDR3 sequence is 16 residues long. In germline, CDR1 is SGHAT, CDR2 FQNNGV. This sample is part of a study of blood T cell repertoires in COVID-19. Overall study: Samples came from the United States, Italy and Spain, spanning acute and convalescent COVID-19. Sample material is recorded as cDNA or gDNA derived from T cells, B-cell-depleted T cells, or PBMCs.

Original analysis: It was from reference gene primer amplification that nucleated cell counts were estimated. Here immunoSEQ multiplex PCR was the method, and the copy in TCRdb shows in-frame clones only, minus some. V and J calls and clone size are those listed in that table; D and trimming were worked out from the DNA. The sample holds 120,000 or so clones, about three quarters seen once. This clonotype was sampled from a woman in her 70s with acute or convalescent COVID-19. What was sequenced was peripheral blood. The J gene is TRBJ2-2, the V gene TRBV11-2; 7 nucleotides agree with TRBD2. The CDR3 DNA reads TGTGCCAGCAGCTTAGTCTCTAGCGGAAACACCGGGGAGCTGTTTTTT. Its translation is CASSLVSSGNTGELFF.